Sequencing of this T cell receptor (beta chain) was carried out in a study of T cell changes during pregnancy in multiple sclerosis (dated by TCRdb to between 2018 and 2020). With respect to the entire study: Changes in the T cell repertoire over the course of pregnancy were examined in this study in women with multiple sclerosis.

With respect to this clone: What this receptor recognizes is not known. Per-base qualities were not stored, and no clone one base away is much larger.

Libraries were prepared through the immunoSEQ multiplex PCR assay. Here the immuneACCESS table is served through TCRdb, limited to in-frame sequences with V and J called. Missing clones are a known gap in these copies; in checked studies unresolved V genes cover under half, and the rest lacks a known reason. The sample table shows about 70,000 clones, and 91% are seen once. Jointly, the top ten make up roughly 1.4% of the sample. Its CDR3 holds 14 amino acids, cysteine through phenylalanine. Only the CDR3 region is kept as DNA, spanning 42 bases read in frame from base 1. V lost 7 bases and J lost 2 bases, and the count of bases not matched to a germline gene is 8. According to the germline V gene, CDR1 reads SNHLY and CDR2 reads FYNNEI.

The sequencing here drew on peripheral blood, taken in the third trimester of pregnancy. The receptor comes from a female donor in good health, enrolled as a control in a pregnancy study. The chain joins TRBV2 to TRBJ2-7, with 7 bases in between that match TRBD1. DNA sequence: TGTGCCAGCACCCGACAGGGTCAAACCTACGAGCAGTACTTC. Translated, it reads CASTRQGQTYEQYF.